The sequence of this T cell receptor (beta chain) was determined in a study of CD4 and CD8 cells across lung adenocarcinoma regions. Via MiXCR, TCRdb re-called the PCR reads, giving one row per CDR3 protein. The sample has around 27,000 distinct CDR3 sequences, over 45% seen once. Per germline, CDR1 SGHRS and CDR2 YFSETQ. This CDR3 spans 15 amino acids. The receptor's source is a male donor with lung adenocarcinoma. The CD4 and CD8 labels of this study may be unreliable. J is TRBJ2-3 and V is TRBV5-1; D is possibly TRBD1 or TRBD2 (5 bases each). The J call may be in error: the DNA end matches TRBJ2-7 better. Sequencing used CD8+ T cells from the center of a lung tumor. The CDR3 spells CASSPGRRARNMQYF. CDR3 nucleotide sequence: TGCGCCAGCAGCCCGGGACGGCGGGCCAGAAATATGCAGTACTTC.